This T cell receptor beta chain was recovered during a study of blood T cell repertoires in COVID-19. Study background: Some COVID-19 samples were acute and others convalescent; all came from the United States, Italy and Spain. T cells, B-cell-depleted T cells, or PBMCs supplied cDNA or gDNA.

In the original processing: Nucleated cell number was recorded as an estimate derived from reference gene primer amplification. The repertoire was sequenced with immunoSEQ multiplex PCR; TCRdb's copy has only in-frame clones and lacks some. V and J calls and clone size come straight from that table; D and trimming were deduced from the DNA. The table has about 180,000 clones, around 83% seen once. The CDR3 spans 13 residues. V was cut by 4 bases and J by 7 bases, with 14 bases left in between. The chain carries TRBV5-3 and TRBJ1-1; the D gene is possibly TRBD1 (5 bases). TRBV5-3 is marked as an open reading frame, function uncertain. Input material: peripheral blood. The TCR comes from a woman under 40 with active or convalescent COVID-19. The CDR3 nucleotides read TGTGCCAGAAGCAGACGACAGAGACGTGAAGCTTTCTTT. It translates to CARSRRQRREAFF.